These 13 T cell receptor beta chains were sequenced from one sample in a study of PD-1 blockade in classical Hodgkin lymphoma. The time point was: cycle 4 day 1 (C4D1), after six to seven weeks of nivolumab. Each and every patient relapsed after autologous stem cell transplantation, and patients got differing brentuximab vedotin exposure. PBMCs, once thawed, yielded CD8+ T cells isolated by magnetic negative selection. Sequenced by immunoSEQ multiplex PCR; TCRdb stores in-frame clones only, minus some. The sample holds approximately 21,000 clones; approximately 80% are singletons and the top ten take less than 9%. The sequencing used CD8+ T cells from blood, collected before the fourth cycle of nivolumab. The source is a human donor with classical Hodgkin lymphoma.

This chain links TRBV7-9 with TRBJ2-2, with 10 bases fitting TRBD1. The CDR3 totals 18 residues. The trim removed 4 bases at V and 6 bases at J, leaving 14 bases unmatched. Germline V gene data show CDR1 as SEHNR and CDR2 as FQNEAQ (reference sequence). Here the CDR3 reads CASSSIHRDRGRAGELFF. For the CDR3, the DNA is TGTGCCAGCAGCTCCATTCACCGGGACAGGGGTAGGGCCGGGGAGCTGTTTTTT.

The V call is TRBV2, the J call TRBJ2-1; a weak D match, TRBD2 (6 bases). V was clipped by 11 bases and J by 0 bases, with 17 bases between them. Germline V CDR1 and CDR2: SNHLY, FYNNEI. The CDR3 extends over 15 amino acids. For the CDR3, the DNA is TGTGCCCTACTGACTCGGGGGAGCTCCTACAATGAGCAGTTCTTC. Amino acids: CALLTRGSSYNEQFF.

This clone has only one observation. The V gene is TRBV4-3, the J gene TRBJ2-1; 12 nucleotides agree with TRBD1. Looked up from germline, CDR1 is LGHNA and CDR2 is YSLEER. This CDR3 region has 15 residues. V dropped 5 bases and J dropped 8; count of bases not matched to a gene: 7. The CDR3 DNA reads TGCGCCAGCAGCTTCCGGGACAGGGGGCTATATGAGCAGTTCTTC. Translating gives CASSFRDRGLYEQFF.

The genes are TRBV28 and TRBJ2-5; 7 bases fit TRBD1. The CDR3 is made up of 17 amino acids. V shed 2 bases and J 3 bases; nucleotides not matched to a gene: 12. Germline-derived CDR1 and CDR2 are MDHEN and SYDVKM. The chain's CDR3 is CASSLTPTGSVKETQYF. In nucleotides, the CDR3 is TGTGCCAGCAGTTTAACCCCGACAGGGTCGGTGAAAGAGACCCAGTACTTC.

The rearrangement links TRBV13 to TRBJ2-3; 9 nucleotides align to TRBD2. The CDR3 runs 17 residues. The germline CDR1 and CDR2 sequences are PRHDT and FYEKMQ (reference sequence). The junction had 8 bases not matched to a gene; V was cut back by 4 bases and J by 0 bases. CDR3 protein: CASSSPIAGASTDTQYF. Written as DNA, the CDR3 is TGTGCCAGCAGCTCCCCTATAGCGGGGGCTAGCACAGATACGCAGTATTTT.

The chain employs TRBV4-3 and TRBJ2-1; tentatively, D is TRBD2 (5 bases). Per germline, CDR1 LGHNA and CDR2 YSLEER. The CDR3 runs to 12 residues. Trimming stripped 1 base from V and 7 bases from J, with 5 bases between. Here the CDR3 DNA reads TGCGCCAGCAGCCAAGTAGCGAATGAGCAGTTCTTC. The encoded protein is CASSQVANEQFF.

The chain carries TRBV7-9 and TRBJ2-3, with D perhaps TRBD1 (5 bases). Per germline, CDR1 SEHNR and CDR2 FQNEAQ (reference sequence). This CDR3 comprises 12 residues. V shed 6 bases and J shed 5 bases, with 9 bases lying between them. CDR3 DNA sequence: TGTGCCAGCAGTATAGGGGTAGATACGCAGTATTTT. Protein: CASSIGVDTQYF.

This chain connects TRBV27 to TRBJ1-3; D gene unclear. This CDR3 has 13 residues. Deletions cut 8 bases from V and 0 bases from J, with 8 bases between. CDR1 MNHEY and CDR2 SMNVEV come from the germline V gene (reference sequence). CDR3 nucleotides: TGTGCCAGCGCAGCCAGCTCTGGAAACACCATATATTTT. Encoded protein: CASAASSGNTIYF.

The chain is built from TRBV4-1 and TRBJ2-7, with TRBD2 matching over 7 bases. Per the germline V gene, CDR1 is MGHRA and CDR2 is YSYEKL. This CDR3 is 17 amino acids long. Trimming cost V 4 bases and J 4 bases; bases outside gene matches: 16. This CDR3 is CASSPLGRLAVNYEQYF. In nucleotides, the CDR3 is TGCGCCAGCAGCCCTTTGGGTCGGCTAGCGGTGAATTACGAGCAGTACTTC.

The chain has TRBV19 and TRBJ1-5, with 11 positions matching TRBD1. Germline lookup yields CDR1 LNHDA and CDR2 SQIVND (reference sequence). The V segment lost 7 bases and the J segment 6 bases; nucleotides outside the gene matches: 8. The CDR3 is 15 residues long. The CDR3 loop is CASTIGTGGSQPQHF. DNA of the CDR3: TGTGCCAGTACCATAGGGACAGGGGGGAGTCAGCCCCAGCATTTT. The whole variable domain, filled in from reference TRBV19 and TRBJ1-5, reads DGGITQSPKYLFRKEGQNVTLSCEQNLNHDAMYWYRQDPGQGLRLIYYSQIVNDFQKGDIAEGYSVSREKKESFPLTVTSAQKNPTAFYLCASTIGTGGSQPQHFGDGTRLSIL.

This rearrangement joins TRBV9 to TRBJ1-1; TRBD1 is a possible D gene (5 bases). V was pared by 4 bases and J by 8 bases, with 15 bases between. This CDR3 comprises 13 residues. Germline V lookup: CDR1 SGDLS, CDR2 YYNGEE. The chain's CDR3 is CASSLRSTDEAFF. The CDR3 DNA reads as TGTGCCAGCAGCCTCCGATCGACAGACGAAGCTTTCTTT.

CDR3: CASSQDLGIGAGNNEQFF. CDR3 coding DNA: TGTGCCAGCAGCCAAGATCTCGGAATCGGGGCGGGGAACAATGAGCAGTTCTTC. V and J are TRBV4-2 and TRBJ2-1; tentatively, D is TRBD2 (6 bases). CDR1 is LGHNA and CDR2 is YNFKEQ in the germline V gene. Trimming shortened V by 0 bases and J by 5 bases, and 20 bases separated the two germline ends. This CDR3 contains 18 residues.

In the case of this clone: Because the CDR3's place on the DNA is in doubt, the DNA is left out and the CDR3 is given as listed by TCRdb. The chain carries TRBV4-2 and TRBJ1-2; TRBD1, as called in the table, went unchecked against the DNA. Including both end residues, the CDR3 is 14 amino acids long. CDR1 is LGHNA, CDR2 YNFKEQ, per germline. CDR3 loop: CASSQIFGTGSPTF.